This record covers a single T cell receptor (beta chain). Only in-frame clones appear in the TCRdb table, and some are missing; sequencing was by immunoSEQ multiplex PCR. The sample has approximately 300,000 clones, about nine tenths seen once; the top ten hold 4.5% to 5.5%. The CDR3 is 16 amino acids. J was trimmed by 0 bases and V by 8 bases; bases with no gene match: 9. Germline loops: CDR1 MDHEN, CDR2 SYDVKM. The data derive from a study of blood T cell repertoires in COVID-19. The wider study: T cells, B-cell-depleted T cells, or PBMCs provided the cDNA or gDNA that served as material.

Participants' reported clinical history set cohort assignment. Before being deemed recovered, Cohort 3 donors had two negative PCRs, clearance, or symptom resolution. The TCR originated in a man aged 60 to 69 who had recovered from COVID-19. Sequencing was performed on PBMCs or T cells enriched from blood (not recorded which). The chain combines TRBV28 with TRBJ1-1; 10 bases line up with TRBD1. The CDR3 spells CASHGTGAAMNTEAFF. CDR3 nucleotide sequence: TGTGCCAGCCATGGGACAGGGGCCGCCATGAACACTGAAGCTTTCTTT.